The present entry profiles one T cell receptor (beta chain) with its context. What it binds is unknown. The CDR3 extends over 16 amino acids. The V end lost 4 bases, the J end lost 8 bases, and 21 bases lay between the germline ends. Germline V CDR1 and CDR2: LNHDA, SQIVND (reference sequence). These data come from a study of graft-versus-host responses after intestinal transplantation. Study at large: Transplants given to recipients were multivisceral, liver-intestinal, or isolated intestinal. Recipients uniformly received anti-thymocyte globulin induction, followed by tacrolimus and steroids for around 3 years.

General study findings and limits: Circulating GvH clone levels at their peak were associated with HvG declines (early post-transplant).

Profiling relied on immunoSEQ multiplex PCR, and the TCRdb table lists in-frame clones only, not all of them. The table has around 99,000 clones, around 93% seen once. The sequence came from a human donor who received an intestinal transplant. The gene calls are TRBV19 and TRBJ2-1, with D hard to call. The material sequenced was unstimulated CD8+ T cells sorted from spleen or lymph node cells, taken before intestinal transplant. The CDR3 loop is CASSKSLWLEVDEQFF. The DNA of the CDR3 is TGTGCCAGTAGTAAGAGTTTGTGGCTAGAGGTGGATGAGCAGTTCTTC.